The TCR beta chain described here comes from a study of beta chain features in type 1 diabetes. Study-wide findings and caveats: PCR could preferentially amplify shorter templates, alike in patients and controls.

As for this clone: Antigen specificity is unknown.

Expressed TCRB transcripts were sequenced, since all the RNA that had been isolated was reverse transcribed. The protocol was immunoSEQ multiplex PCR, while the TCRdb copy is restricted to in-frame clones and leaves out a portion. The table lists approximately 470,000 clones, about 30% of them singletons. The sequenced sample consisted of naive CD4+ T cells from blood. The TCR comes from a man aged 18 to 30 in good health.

The CDR3 protein is CAWSPGQGRGPQHF. The CDR3 DNA reads TGTGCCTGGAGCCCCGGACAGGGCCGAGGGCCCCAGCATTTT. The V and J genes are TRBV30 and TRBJ1-5; 8 nucleotides align to TRBD1. CDR1 is GTSNPN and CDR2 is SVGIG in the germline V gene (reference sequence). This CDR3 has 14 residues. The V segment lost 3 bases and the J segment 9 bases; nucleotides outside the gene matches: 10. Using reference TRBV30 and TRBJ1-5 for the parts outside the CDR3, the full variable domain is SQTIHQWPATLVQPVGSPLSLECTVEGTSNPNLYWYRQAAGRGLQLLFYSVGIGQISSEVPQNLSASRPQDRQFILSSKKLLLSDSGFYLCAWSPGQGRGPQHFGDGTRLSIL.